What follows are 17 T cell receptor beta chains derived from one specimen sequenced in a study of T cells after yellow fever vaccination. Each CDR3 protein is one row after TCRdb ran MiXCR on the 5' RACE reads. Of 500,000 to 650,000 distinct CDR3 sequences in the sample, 9% to 15% were seen once. This material consisted of PBMCs, taken on the day of the yellow fever booster vaccination. Source of these receptors: a man in his thirties or forties who received the YFV17D yellow fever vaccine.

The table lists this clonotype with a few counts. J is TRBJ2-7 and V is TRBV27; 8 nucleotides agree with TRBD1. CDR3 length: 14 amino acids. V dropped 3 bases and J dropped 7; count of bases not matched to a gene: 8. Germline V gives CDR1 MNHEY, CDR2 SMNVEV (reference sequence). The chain's CDR3 is CASSFQGARGEQYF. In nucleotides, the CDR3 is TGTGCCAGCAGTTTTCAGGGGGCGCGGGGAGAGCAGTACTTC.

The chain uses TRBV7-9 and TRBJ2-5, with D uncertain. Trimming took off 4 bases at V and 6 bases at J, with 6 bases between the two ends. Germline CDR1 reads SEHNR; CDR2 reads FQNEAQ (reference sequence). The CDR3 totals 11 residues. This CDR3 is CASSSSQTQYF. In DNA form, the CDR3 reads TGTGCCAGCAGCTCCTCGCAGACCCAGTACTTC.

The chain carries TRBV18 and TRBJ2-2; the D gene is possibly TRBD1 (6 bases). Germline V gene data show CDR1 as KGHSH and CDR2 as LQKENI. V lost 2 bases, J lost 5 bases, and 12 bases lay in between. There are 15 residues in the CDR3. The CDR3 DNA sequence: TGTGCCAGCTCACCATTGGGGGACAAAACCGGGGAGCTGTTTTTT. Amino acid sequence: CASSPLGDKTGELFF.

This clonotype was observed a few times. The chain recombines TRBV19 with TRBJ2-5, with 7 bases that match TRBD1. This CDR3 has 14 residues. Losses at the gene ends were 5 bases for V and 6 bases for J; bases not matched to a gene: 9. The germline gives CDR1 LNHDA, CDR2 SQIVND (reference sequence). CDR3 amino acids: CASSPRTGSQTQYF. For the CDR3, the DNA is TGTGCCAGTAGTCCTCGGACAGGCAGCCAGACCCAGTACTTC.

The V gene is TRBV20-1, the J gene TRBJ2-1; 12 bases align to TRBD2. The V and J ends lost 5 bases and 8 bases, in that order; junction bases with no gene match: 1. Germline V gene sequence: CDR1 DFQATT, CDR2 SNEGSKA (reference sequence). This CDR3 has 12 residues. CDR3 amino acids: CSALAGGDEQFF. The DNA of the CDR3 is TGCAGTGCTCTAGCGGGGGGGGATGAGCAGTTCTTC.

This chain joins TRBV6-1 and TRBJ2-1, with TRBD1 matching over 11 bases. CDR3 length: 18 amino acids. Germline CDR1 reads MNHNS; CDR2 reads SASEGT. V dropped 8 bases and J dropped 8; count of bases not matched to a gene: 20. The CDR3 sequence: CASAPSLGQGARLHEQFF. Written as DNA, the CDR3 is TGTGCCAGCGCCCCATCACTAGGACAGGGGGCGAGGTTGCATGAGCAGTTCTTC.

Many counts were recorded for this clonotype. This chain links TRBV20-1 with TRBJ2-1; TRBD2 matches at 8 bases. The V and J ends lost 3 bases and 2 bases, in that order; junction bases with no gene match: 0. There are 13 residues in the CDR3. The germline V gene encodes CDR1 DFQATT and CDR2 SNEGSKA (reference sequence). CDR3 sequence (DNA): TGCAGTGCTAGGGGACTAGCCTACAATGAGCAGTTCTTC. Protein product: CSARGLAYNEQFF.

This clonotype has a handful of counts. The chain has TRBV11-2 and TRBJ2-3; TRBD2 agrees at 13 bases. The CDR3 consists of 18 residues. V was pared by 5 bases and J by 4 bases, with 12 bases of the junction left unmatched. In germline, CDR1 is SGHAT, CDR2 FQNNGV. The CDR3 region is CASSIRGRTSGSSDTQYF. In nucleotides, the CDR3 is TGTGCCAGCAGCATCCGCGGGAGGACTAGCGGGAGCTCAGATACGCAGTATTTT. The variable domain in full, with the rest retrieved from reference TRBV11-2 and TRBJ2-3, is EAGVAQSPRYKIIEKRQSVAFWCNPISGHATLYWYQQILGQGPKLLIQFQNNGVVDDSQLPKDRFSAERLKGVDSTLKIQPAKLEDSAVYLCASSIRGRTSGSSDTQYFGPGTRLTVL.

This chain connects TRBV29-1 to TRBJ1-1; 9 bases are a match to TRBD1. The CDR3 runs 17 residues. With V trimmed by 5 bases and J by 5 bases, 18 bases remained unmatched. Germline values: CDR1 SQVTM, CDR2 ANQGSEA. The CDR3 spells CSVITDRDRVSGTEAFF. DNA of the CDR3: TGCAGCGTTATTACAGACCGGGACAGGGTGTCCGGTACTGAAGCTTTCTTT.

The sample holds a few counts of this clonotype. The chain couples TRBV10-3 to TRBJ2-1, with D maybe TRBD2 (7 bases). CDR3 size: 12 residues. V dropped 2 bases and J dropped 15 bases, with 14 bases sitting between them. Germline assignment: CDR1 ENHRY and CDR2 SYGVKD. The CDR3 is CAISEPGGAGFF. The CDR3 DNA reads TGTGCCATCAGTGAGCCGGGGGGCGCGGGGTTCTTC.

This chain connects TRBV12-3 or TRBV12-4 to TRBJ2-7; TRBD2 matches at 14 bases. Trimming removed 11 bases from V and 3 bases from J; junction bases left unmatched: 21. The CDR3 has 19 amino acids. CDR3 DNA: TGTGCCTTCAGTTTAGGAGGAGGGACTAGCGGGAGTCGGGTCTACGAGCAGTACTTC. This encodes CAFSLGGGTSGSRVYEQYF.

This clonotype came up a few times. V gene TRBV27 combines with J gene TRBJ2-7; TRBD1 or TRBD2 may be the D gene (5 bases each). Germline CDR1 and CDR2: MNHEY and SMNVEV (reference sequence). There are 13 residues in the CDR3. V lost 5 bases to trimming and J lost 3 bases, with 11 bases between them. The CDR3 is CASSEEGNYEQYF. The CDR3 nucleotides read TGTGCCAGCAGTGAAGAGGGGAACTACGAGCAGTACTTC.

The chain uses TRBV6-5 and TRBJ2-3; possible D gene TRBD2, 5 bases. Germline CDR1 reads MNHEY; CDR2 reads SVGAGI. V lost 8 bases, J lost 1 base, and 7 bases lay in between. The length of the CDR3 is 12 residues. The CDR3 spells CASRGRTDTQYF. Here the CDR3 DNA reads TGTGCCAGCCGCGGGCGCACAGATACGCAGTATTTT.

J is TRBJ1-1 and V is TRBV6-5; no reliable D call. The length of the CDR3 is 14 residues. Between the trimmed V and J ends, which lost 4 bases and 2 bases, there was a span of 11 bases. Germline CDR1 MNHEY, CDR2 SVGAGI. The chain's CDR3 is CASSSTGPNTEAFF. In nucleotides, the CDR3 is TGTGCCAGCAGTTCAACCGGGCCTAACACTGAAGCTTTCTTT.

The chain carries TRBV9 and TRBJ1-1, with D uncertain. Germline loops: CDR1 SGDLS, CDR2 YYNGEE. This CDR3 has 15 residues. V was clipped by 4 bases and J by 0 bases, with 13 bases between them. The CDR3 DNA reads TGTGCCAGCAGCCCAACCGGGAGCATGAACACTGAAGCTTTCTTT. Its protein is CASSPTGSMNTEAFF.

A few counts support this clonotype. The rearrangement uses TRBV12-3 or TRBV12-4 and TRBJ2-1; a possible D gene is TRBD2 (6 bases). The CDR3 totals 13 residues. Trimming cost V 1 base and J 7 bases, with 8 bases left between them. This CDR3 reads CASSLGTMNEQFF. In DNA, the CDR3 is TGTGCCAGCAGTTTAGGGACTATGAATGAGCAGTTCTTC.

This clonotype was seen at least ten times. The J gene is TRBJ2-5, the V gene TRBV20-1, with a weak D call TRBD2 (7 bases). CDR3 length equals 11 residues. The V gene's germline CDR1 is DFQATT and CDR2 SNEGSKA (reference sequence). The CDR3 loop is CSQGRGETQYF. The DNA for the CDR3 is TGCAGCCAGGGGAGGGGGGAGACCCAGTACTTC.